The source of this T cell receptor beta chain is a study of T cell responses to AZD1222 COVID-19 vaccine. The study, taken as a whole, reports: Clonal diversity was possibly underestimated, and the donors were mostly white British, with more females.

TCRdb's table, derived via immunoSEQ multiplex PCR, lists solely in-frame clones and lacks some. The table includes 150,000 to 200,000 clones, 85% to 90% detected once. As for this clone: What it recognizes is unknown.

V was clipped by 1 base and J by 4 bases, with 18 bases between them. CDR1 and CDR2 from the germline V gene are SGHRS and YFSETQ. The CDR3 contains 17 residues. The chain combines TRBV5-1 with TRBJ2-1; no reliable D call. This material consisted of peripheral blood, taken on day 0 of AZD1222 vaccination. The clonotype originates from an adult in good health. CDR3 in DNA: TGCGCCAGCAGCTTGTGGTCGGGCGGAGACACGTACAATGAGCAGTTCTTC. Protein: CASSLWSGGDTYNEQFF.